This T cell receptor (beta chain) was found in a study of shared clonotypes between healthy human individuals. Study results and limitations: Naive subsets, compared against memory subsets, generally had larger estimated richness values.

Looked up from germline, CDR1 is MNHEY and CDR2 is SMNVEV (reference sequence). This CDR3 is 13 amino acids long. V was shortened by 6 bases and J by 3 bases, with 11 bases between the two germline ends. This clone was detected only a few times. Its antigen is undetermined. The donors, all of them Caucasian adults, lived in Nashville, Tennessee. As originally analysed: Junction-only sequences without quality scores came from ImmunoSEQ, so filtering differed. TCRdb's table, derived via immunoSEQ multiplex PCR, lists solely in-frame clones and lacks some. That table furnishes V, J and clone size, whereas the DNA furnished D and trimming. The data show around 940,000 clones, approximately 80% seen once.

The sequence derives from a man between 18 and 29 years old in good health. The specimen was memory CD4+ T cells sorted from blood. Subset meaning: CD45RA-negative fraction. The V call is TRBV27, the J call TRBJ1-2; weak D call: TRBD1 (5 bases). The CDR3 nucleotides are TGTGCCAGCAGACCGGGACGGGACTATGGCTACACCTTC. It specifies CASRPGRDYGYTF.